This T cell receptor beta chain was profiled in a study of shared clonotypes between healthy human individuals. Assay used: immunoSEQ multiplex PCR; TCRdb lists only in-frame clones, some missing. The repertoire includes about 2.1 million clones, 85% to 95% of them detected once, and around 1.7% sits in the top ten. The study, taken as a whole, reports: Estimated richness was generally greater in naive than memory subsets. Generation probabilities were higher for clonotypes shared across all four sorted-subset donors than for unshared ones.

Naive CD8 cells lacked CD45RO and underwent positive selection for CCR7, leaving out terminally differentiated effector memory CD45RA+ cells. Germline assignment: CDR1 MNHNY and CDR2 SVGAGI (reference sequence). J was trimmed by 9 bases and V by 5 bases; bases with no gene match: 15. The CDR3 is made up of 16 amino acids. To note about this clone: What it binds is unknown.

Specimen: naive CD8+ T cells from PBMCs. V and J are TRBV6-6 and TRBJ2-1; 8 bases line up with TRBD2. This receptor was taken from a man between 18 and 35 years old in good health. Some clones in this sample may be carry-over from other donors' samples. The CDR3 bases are TGTGCCAGCAGTCAGACCCACGAGCGGGAGTTCACTGAGCAGTTCTTC. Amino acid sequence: CASSQTHEREFTEQFF.